This is a list of T cell receptor beta chains from one sample in a study of regulatory T cells in long-lasting Graves disease. TCRdb ran MiXCR on the multiplex PCR reads and lists one entry per CDR3 protein. Of fewer than 600,000 distinct CDR3 sequences detected, approximately 22% appear once; the ten largest clones hold 13%. Specimen: peripheral blood mononuclear cells (PBMCs), collected when the disease was refractory, from a patient treated with antithyroid drugs. The receptors stem from a female donor with Graves disease. Each CDR3 is given with its conserved first and last residue. Each record gives: J gene, V gene, CDR3 protein.

j_gene: TRBJ1-4; v_gene: TRBV2; CDR3aa: CASSTDGANEKLFF
j_gene: TRBJ2-5; v_gene: TRBV6-2/TRBV6-3; CDR3aa: CASSEEPGLQEETQYF
j_gene: TRBJ1-2; v_gene: TRBV25-1; CDR3aa: CASSDYRGGLQAGYTF
j_gene: TRBJ1-5; v_gene: TRBV24-1; CDR3aa: CATSGDRRQPQHF
j_gene: TRBJ1-6; v_gene: TRBV9; CDR3aa: CASNRDRGHNSPLHF
j_gene: TRBJ1-6; v_gene: TRBV28; CDR3aa: CASTNFRGGDLHF
j_gene: TRBJ1-1; v_gene: TRBV11-2; CDR3aa: CASSHSAGAEAFF
j_gene: TRBJ2-5; v_gene: TRBV7-8; CDR3aa: CASSLKASGGRETQYF
j_gene: TRBJ2-5; v_gene: TRBV9; CDR3aa: CASSPSGGADETQYF
j_gene: TRBJ2-7; v_gene: TRBV29-1; CDR3aa: CSVQSGYGTYEQYF
j_gene: TRBJ2-5; v_gene: TRBV3-1; CDR3aa: CASLGRETQYF
j_gene: TRBJ2-2; v_gene: TRBV24-1; CDR3aa: CATSDPYGQGAQNTGELFF
j_gene: TRBJ1-5; v_gene: TRBV27; CDR3aa: CASSAFHSSSNQPQHF
j_gene: TRBJ1-1; v_gene: TRBV6-1; CDR3aa: CASSEIGKRNTEAFF
j_gene: TRBJ2-1; v_gene: TRBV28; CDR3aa: CASSFAGRFTSGRAGYNEQFF
j_gene: TRBJ1-2; v_gene: TRBV28; CDR3aa: CASSFPAEGVRNGYTF
j_gene: TRBJ1-2; v_gene: TRBV14; CDR3aa: CASSQGQGPQYGYTF
j_gene: TRBJ1-2; v_gene: TRBV20-1; CDR3aa: CSARDNPGFDGYTF
j_gene: TRBJ2-7; v_gene: TRBV9; CDR3aa: CASSKRTAPGEQYF
j_gene: TRBJ2-5; v_gene: TRBV20-1; CDR3aa: CSAGTSGGRYQETQYF
j_gene: TRBJ1-1; v_gene: TRBV5-1; CDR3aa: CASSGTDGLSNSEAFF
j_gene: TRBJ2-3; v_gene: TRBV28; CDR3aa: CASSSPGRTDTQYF
j_gene: TRBJ2-3; v_gene: TRBV11-3; CDR3aa: CASSPSTGFHTDTQYF
j_gene: TRBJ2-2; v_gene: TRBV29-1; CDR3aa: CSVGLTGNTGELFF
j_gene: TRBJ1-2; v_gene: TRBV9; CDR3aa: CASSAEGRNYGYTF
j_gene: TRBJ1-1; v_gene: TRBV12-3/TRBV12-4; CDR3aa: CASNRGKGNTEAFF